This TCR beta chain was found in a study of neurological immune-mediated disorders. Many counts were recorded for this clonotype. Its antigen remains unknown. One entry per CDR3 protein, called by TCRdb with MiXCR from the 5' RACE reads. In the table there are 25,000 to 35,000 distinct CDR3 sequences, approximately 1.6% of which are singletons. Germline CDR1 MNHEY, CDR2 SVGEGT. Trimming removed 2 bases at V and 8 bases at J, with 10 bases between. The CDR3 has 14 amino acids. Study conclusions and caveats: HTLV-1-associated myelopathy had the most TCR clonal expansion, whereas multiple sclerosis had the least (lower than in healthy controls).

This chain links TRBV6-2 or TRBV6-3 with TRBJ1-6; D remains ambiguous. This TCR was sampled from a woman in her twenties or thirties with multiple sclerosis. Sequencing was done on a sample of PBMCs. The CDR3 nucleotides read TGTGCCAGCAGTTACCGCGCAGATCATTCACCCCTCCACTTT. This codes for CASSYRADHSPLHF.